Each of the 28 T cell receptor beta chains below was sequenced from the same sample in a study of regulatory T cells in long-lasting Graves disease. Arm-PCR of CDR3 regions and iRepertoire HTBI primers were the basis on which TCR beta libraries were built. TCRdb passed the multiplex PCR reads through MiXCR, listing each CDR3 protein once. The data show some 420,000 distinct CDR3 sequences, under 25% seen once. Time point reported: persistent/refractory GD, antithyroid drugs over 5 years with positive TRAb. Following extraction of RNA from PBMCs, that RNA was used to make the TCR library. Sequences were derived from peripheral blood mononuclear cells (PBMCs), sampled when the disease was refractory, from a patient treated with antithyroid drugs. Receptor source: a female donor with Graves disease.

This clonotype was counted a few times. The genes are TRBV24-1 and TRBJ1-2, with TRBD1 matching over 9 bases. The CDR3 has 12 residues. The germline V gene encodes CDR1 KGHDR and CDR2 SFDVKD. Trimming cost V 9 bases and J 8 bases; bases outside gene matches: 6. CDR3 sequence reads: CATWDRVGGYTF. In DNA, the CDR3 is TGTGCCACCTGGGACAGGGTTGGAGGCTACACCTTC.

This clonotype was counted at least ten times. This chain joins TRBV4-1 and TRBJ1-1, with 7 bases that match TRBD1. This CDR3 region has 13 residues. Trimming removed 3 bases from V and 5 bases from J; junction bases left unmatched: 3. The germline V gene encodes CDR1 MGHRA and CDR2 YSYEKL. The CDR3 DNA reads as TGCGCCAGCAGCCAGGAACAGGGGACTGAAGCTTTCTTT. It yields the protein CASSQEQGTEAFF.

This clonotype was seen at least ten times. The gene calls are TRBV2 and TRBJ1-2, with unresolved D. Germline CDR1 is SNHLY and CDR2 is FYNNEI. V was clipped by 5 bases and J by 3 bases, with 16 bases between them. This CDR3 is 15 amino acids long. The CDR3: CASSRSKGFDYGYTF. The CDR3, as DNA: TGTGCCAGCAGTCGGTCGAAGGGTTTTGACTATGGCTACACCTTC.

This clonotype was seen only a few times. The gene calls are TRBV18 and TRBJ2-5; maybe TRBD1 (5 bases). This CDR3 is built from 15 residues. With 2 bases removed from V and 2 bases from J, the gap between germline ends came to 12 bases. From germline, CDR1 is KGHSH and CDR2 LQKENI. The CDR3 bases are TGTGCCAGCTCACCAGGGGCAATTGAACAAGAGACCCAGTACTTC. Translation: CASSPGAIEQETQYF.

This clonotype showed up just a few times. This chain connects TRBV30 to TRBJ2-5; perhaps D is TRBD1 or TRBD2 (6 bases each). The ends were cut back, 0 bases at V and 4 bases at J, with 21 bases in the middle. Germline assignment: CDR1 GTSNPN and CDR2 SVGIG (reference sequence). This CDR3 spans 17 amino acids. DNA for the CDR3: TGTGCCTGGAGTGTACGGCTCTCATGGGGGGCTGGAGAGACCCAGTACTTC. Residues: CAWSVRLSWGAGETQYF.

The chain recombines TRBV6-1 with TRBJ2-5; D gene uncertain. The germline V gene has CDR1 MNHNS and CDR2 SASEGT. Trimming removed 6 bases at V and 5 bases at J, with 16 bases between. The CDR3 has 14 residues. In nucleotides, the CDR3 is TGTGCCAGCAGACACCGGGCCCTGGGGGAGACCCAGTACTTC. It specifies CASRHRALGETQYF.

This clonotype was detected only once. The chain carries TRBV11-2 and TRBJ2-3, with 7 bases fitting TRBD1. The V segment lost 3 bases and the J segment 3 bases; nucleotides outside the gene matches: 3. Germline V CDR1 and CDR2: SGHAT, FQNNGV. There are 14 residues in the CDR3. The CDR3 is CASSFNRGTDTQYF. The CDR3 DNA reads as TGTGCCAGCAGCTTTAACAGGGGAACAGATACGCAGTATTTT.

This clonotype was detected a few times. The gene calls are TRBV7-2 and TRBJ1-3; 7 bases are shared with TRBD1. CDR1 SGHTA and CDR2 FQGNSA come from the germline V gene. The junction had 3 bases not matched to a gene; V was cut back by 3 bases and J by 1 base. This CDR3 has 15 residues. The CDR3 is CASSFTTGSGNTIYF. The DNA for the CDR3 is TGTGCCAGCAGCTTTACGACAGGGTCTGGAAACACCATATATTTT. Full variable domain (outside the CDR3, taken from reference TRBV7-2 and TRBJ1-3): GAGVSQSPSNKVTEKGKDVELRCDPISGHTALYWYRQSLGQGLEFLIYFQGNSAPDKSGLPSDRFSAERTGGSVSTLTIQRTQQEDSAVYLCASSFTTGSGNTIYFGEGSWLTVV.

Comment on this clonotype: A much larger clone lies one base from this, so it may be a read error. V usage is TRBV6-5 and J usage is TRBJ2-7; D is uncertain. The CDR3 sequence is 14 residues long. The V gene lost 3 bases and the J gene lost 2 bases, with 11 bases spanning the gap. In germline, CDR1 is MNHEY, CDR2 SVGAGI. DNA of the CDR3: TGTGCCAGCAGTTATTCCCACGAAGCCTACGAGCAGTACTTC. Amino acid sequence: CASSYSHEAYEQYF.

This clonotype was seen at least ten times. The chain couples TRBV6-1 to TRBJ2-2; D remains unclear. Trimming stripped 7 bases from V and 5 bases from J, with 8 bases between. The length of the CDR3 is 12 residues. The germline V gene has CDR1 MNHNS and CDR2 SASEGT. The DNA for the CDR3 is TGTGCCAGCAATTCGGGTACCGGGGAGCTGTTTTTT. This encodes CASNSGTGELFF.

V and J are TRBV3-1 and TRBJ1-5; the D is unclear. Germline loops: CDR1 LGHDT, CDR2 YNNKEL (reference sequence). The CDR3 covers 17 residues. Trimming shortened V by 0 bases and J by 2 bases, and 14 bases separated the two germline ends. DNA for the CDR3: TGTGCCAGCAGCCAAGAAATCCCCTTGGCGGGCAATCAGCCCCAGCATTTT. Translation gives CASSQEIPLAGNQPQHF.

The chain has TRBV3-1 and TRBJ1-1; no definite D call. V was shortened by 4 bases and J by 7 bases, with 13 bases between the two germline ends. The CDR3 contains 13 residues. From germline, CDR1 is LGHDT and CDR2 YNNKEL (reference sequence). CDR3 coding DNA: TGTGCCAGCAGCCCCCGAAGTCGGTTTGAAGCTTTCTTT. It encodes CASSPRSRFEAFF.

This clonotype was detected many times. The chain carries TRBV29-1 and TRBJ1-4; D remains unclear. V was clipped by 6 bases and J by 5 bases, with 13 bases between them. The germline V gene has CDR1 SQVTM and CDR2 ANQGSEA. This CDR3 has 13 residues. As DNA, the CDR3 is TGCAGCGTCCTTCTTTCGGGGAATGAAAAACTGTTTTTT. This encodes CSVLLSGNEKLFF. The full variable domain, in which reference TRBV29-1 and TRBJ1-4 provide the parts outside the CDR3, is SAVISQKPSRDICQRGTSLTIQCQVDSQVTMMFWYRQQPGQSLTLIATANQGSEATYESGFVIDKFPISRPNLTFSTLTVSNMSPEDSSIYLCSVLLSGNEKLFFGSGTQLSVL.

This sequence joins TRBV7-9 and TRBJ1-2, with TRBD1 matching 10 bases. The CDR3 has 19 amino acids. From germline, CDR1 is SEHNR and CDR2 FQNEAQ (reference sequence). Trimming took 2 bases from V and 1 from J; bases not matched to a gene: 13. The CDR3 loop is CASSLSAGYGDRGNYGYTF. CDR3 nucleotide sequence: TGTGCCAGCAGCTTATCGGCCGGTTATGGGGACAGGGGTAACTATGGCTACACCTTC. The full variable domain, with the rest looked up from reference TRBV7-9 and TRBJ1-2, is DTGVSQNPRHKITKRGQNVTFRCDPISEHNRLYWYRQTLGQGPEFLTYFQNEAQLEKSRLLSDRFSAERPKGSFSTLEIQRTEQGDSAMYLCASSLSAGYGDRGNYGYTFGSGTRLTVV.

The count of this clonotype is one. This sequence may be a read error, since a much larger clone differs from it by one base. The CDR3 is CARGGRGAYEQYF. DNA of the CDR3: TGTGCCAGGGGGGGGCGGGGGGCCTACGAGCAGTACTTC. The chain recombines TRBV2 with TRBJ2-7; 8 nucleotides match TRBD2. The CDR3 sequence is 13 residues long. After removal of 9 bases from V and 2 bases from J, the junction contained 6 bases not matched to a gene. Germline-derived CDR1 and CDR2 are SNHLY and FYNNEI.

The J gene is TRBJ1-1, the V gene TRBV5-1, with a possible D match to TRBD1 (5 bases). Germline V CDR1 and CDR2: SGHRS, YFSETQ. V was shortened by 7 bases and J by 1 base, with 11 bases between the two germline ends. This CDR3 is 13 amino acids long. DNA of the CDR3: TGCGCCAGCGGGGCGGGAGGGAACACTGAAGCTTTCTTT. This translates into CASGAGGNTEAFF.

This clonotype was seen a few times. The chain links TRBV19 to TRBJ2-5; 10 bases are shared with TRBD2. This CDR3 contains 14 residues. V lost 7 bases to trimming and J lost 4 bases; unmatched junction nucleotides: 6. Germline V gene sequence: CDR1 LNHDA, CDR2 SQIVND (reference sequence). The CDR3 here is CASTQREGRETQYF. CDR3 coding DNA: TGTGCCAGTACCCAGCGGGAGGGACGAGAGACCCAGTACTTC.

This clonotype was recorded many times. The rearrangement uses TRBV28 and TRBJ1-2; 7 nucleotides match TRBD1. The CDR3 consists of 12 residues. Germline V gene sequence: CDR1 MDHEN, CDR2 SYDVKM. The trim removed 7 bases at V and 7 bases at J, leaving 6 bases unmatched. The CDR3 here is CASMKGAGGYTF. The DNA of the CDR3 is TGTGCCAGCATGAAGGGGGCGGGTGGCTACACCTTC.

This clonotype occurred a few times. CDR3 nucleotide sequence: TGTGCCAGCAGGGCAGGGGGCCAAGCCGGGGAGCTGTTTTTT. It codes for CASRAGGQAGELFF. This chain joins TRBV6-1 and TRBJ2-2; 8 positions agree with TRBD1. J lost 6 bases, V lost 6 bases, and 6 bases had no gene match. The CDR3 spans 14 residues. Germline V gives CDR1 MNHNS, CDR2 SASEGT.

This clonotype was counted only a few times. The chain employs TRBV7-9 and TRBJ2-2; D call uncertain. The V end lost 0 bases, the J end lost 4 bases, and 12 bases lay between the germline ends. Germline CDR1 SEHNR, CDR2 FQNEAQ (reference sequence). This CDR3 contains 16 residues. This CDR3 reads CASSLASSPVTGELFF. The CDR3 nucleotides read TGTGCCAGCAGCTTAGCGTCAAGTCCCGTCACCGGGGAGCTGTTTTTT.

This clonotype was detected once. The CDR3 DNA is TGCGCCAGCAGCAAGGAAAGCGGTATCTCTGGAAACACCATATATTTT. It encodes CASSKESGISGNTIYF. The chain is built from TRBV5-1 and TRBJ1-3; unclear D gene. With 4 bases removed from V and 0 bases from J, the gap between germline ends came to 14 bases. This CDR3 contains 16 residues. Germline CDR1 SGHRS, CDR2 YFSETQ.

V usage is TRBV5-1 and J usage is TRBJ1-6; no clear D. The V end lost 0 bases, the J end lost 2 bases, and 12 bases lay between the germline ends. CDR3 size: 17 residues. CDR1 SGHRS and CDR2 YFSETQ come from the germline V gene. The CDR3 loop reads CASSLVGDGPYNSPLHF. Here the CDR3 DNA reads TGCGCCAGCAGCTTGGTCGGAGACGGCCCCTATAATTCACCCCTCCACTTT.

V gene TRBV7-3 combines with J gene TRBJ2-2; TRBD2 might be the D (7 bases). V lost 5 bases, J lost 6 bases, and 19 bases lay in between. CDR1 SGHTA and CDR2 FQGTGA come from the germline V gene. The CDR3 consists of 16 residues. The chain's CDR3 is CASSLRPGGGSGELFF. The DNA for the CDR3 is TGTGCCAGCAGCCTCCGCCCTGGGGGGGGCTCCGGGGAGCTGTTTTTT. Using reference TRBV7-3 and TRBJ2-2 for the parts outside the CDR3, the full variable domain is GAGVSQTPSNKVTEKGKYVELRCDPISGHTALYWYRQSLGQGPEFLIYFQGTGAADDSGLPNDRFFAVRPEGSVSTLKIQRTERGDSAVYLCASSLRPGGGSGELFFGEGSRLTVL.

This clonotype came up many times. The chain couples TRBV28 to TRBJ2-7, with a possible D match to TRBD2 (6 bases). The germline gives CDR1 MDHEN, CDR2 SYDVKM. Deletions cut 3 bases from V and 2 bases from J, with 14 bases between. This CDR3 has 15 amino acids. The CDR3 is CASSLGGYVPYEQYF. For the CDR3, the DNA is TGTGCCAGCAGTTTGGGGGGATATGTCCCCTACGAGCAGTACTTC.

The sample holds many counts of this clonotype. This chain joins TRBV7-9 and TRBJ2-5; perhaps TRBD2 as D (6 bases). Germline V gives CDR1 SEHNR, CDR2 FQNEAQ (reference sequence). The CDR3 totals 14 residues. The germline V and J ends were trimmed by 5 bases and 1 base, with 11 bases remaining between them. CDR3 sequence (DNA): TGTGCCAGCAGCAAACGGGGGACCCAAGAGACCCAGTACTTC. Protein sequence: CASSKRGTQETQYF. The full variable domain, its missing parts supplied by reference TRBV7-9 and TRBJ2-5, is DTGVSQNPRHKITKRGQNVTFRCDPISEHNRLYWYRQTLGQGPEFLTYFQNEAQLEKSRLLSDRFSAERPKGSFSTLEIQRTEQGDSAMYLCASSKRGTQETQYFGPGTRLLVL.

This rearrangement joins TRBV28 to TRBJ1-3, with D unresolved. CDR1 and CDR2 (germline): MDHEN, SYDVKM. The CDR3 is 16 amino acids. Trimming took off 4 bases at V and 2 bases at J, with 15 bases between the two ends. CDR3 protein: CASSSKLGYAGNTIYF. CDR3 DNA: TGTGCCAGCAGTTCCAAATTAGGGTACGCTGGAAACACCATATATTTT. The variable domain in full, completed from reference TRBV28 and TRBJ1-3, reads DVKVTQSSRYLVKRTGEKVFLECVQDMDHENMFWYRQDPGLGLRLIYFSYDVKMKEKGDIPEGYSVSREKKERFSLILESASTNQTSMYLCASSSKLGYAGNTIYFGEGSWLTVV.

The sample holds a few counts of this clonotype. The rearrangement joins TRBV9 to TRBJ1-1, with 7 bases lining up with TRBD1. This CDR3 has 15 residues. Unmatched junction bases numbered 4, after V lost 0 bases and J lost 2 bases. CDR1 and CDR2 from the germline V gene are SGDLS and YYNGEE. The CDR3 region is CASSVGDRVNTEAFF. The CDR3 DNA is TGTGCCAGCAGCGTAGGAGACAGGGTAAACACTGAAGCTTTCTTT.

The V call is TRBV7-9, the J call TRBJ1-1; 9 bases line up with TRBD1. The J segment lost 3 bases and the V segment lost 5 bases, leaving 4 bases of the junction unmatched. CDR1 and CDR2 from the germline V gene are SEHNR and FQNEAQ (reference sequence). The CDR3 consists of 14 residues. The CDR3 here is CASSPGQGHTEAFF. The CDR3 nucleotides are TGTGCCAGCAGCCCGGGACAGGGCCACACTGAAGCTTTCTTT. The full variable domain, completed using reference TRBV7-9 and TRBJ1-1, is DTGVSQNPRHKITKRGQNVTFRCDPISEHNRLYWYRQTLGQGPEFLTYFQNEAQLEKSRLLSDRFSAERPKGSFSTLEIQRTEQGDSAMYLCASSPGQGHTEAFFGQGTRLTVV.